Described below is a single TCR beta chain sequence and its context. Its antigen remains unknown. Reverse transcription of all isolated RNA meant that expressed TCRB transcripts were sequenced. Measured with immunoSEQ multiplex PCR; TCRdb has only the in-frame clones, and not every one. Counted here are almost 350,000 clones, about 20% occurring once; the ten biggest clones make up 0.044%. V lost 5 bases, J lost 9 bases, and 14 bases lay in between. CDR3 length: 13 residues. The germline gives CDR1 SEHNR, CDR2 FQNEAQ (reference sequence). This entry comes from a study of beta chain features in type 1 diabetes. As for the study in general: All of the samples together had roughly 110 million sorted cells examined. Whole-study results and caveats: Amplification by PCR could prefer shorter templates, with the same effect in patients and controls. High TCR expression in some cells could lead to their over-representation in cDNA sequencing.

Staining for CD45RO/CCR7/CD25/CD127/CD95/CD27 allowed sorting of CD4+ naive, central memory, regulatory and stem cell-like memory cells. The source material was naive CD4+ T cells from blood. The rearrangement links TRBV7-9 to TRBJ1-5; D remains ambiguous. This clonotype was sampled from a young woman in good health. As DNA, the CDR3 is TGTGCCAGCAGCGGCACGGGGTCAGGGCCCCAGCATTTT. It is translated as CASSGTGSGPQHF.